This record looks at one TCR beta chain sequence and its context. With a much larger clone just one base away, this may be a read error. The conserved closing phenylalanine or tryptophan is absent in this CDR3, likely reflecting a read error. The data were taken from a study of T cells in Graves' hyperthyroidism and ophthalmopathy. Using RNA transcripts as the source, TCR beta CDR3 regions were amplified. Researchers ran a first-round RT-PCR on the TCR CDR3 using the HTBI primer set. One entry per CDR3 protein results from TCRdb running MiXCR on the multiplex PCR reads. The profile shows just under 750,000 distinct CDR3 sequences, 30% to 40% of them singletons. This CDR3 has 14 amino acids. Per germline, CDR1 DFQATT and CDR2 SNEGSKA (reference sequence). V shed 5 bases and J shed 2 bases, with 15 bases lying between them.

This sequence joins TRBV20-1 and TRBJ1-1, with D perhaps matching TRBD1 (6 bases). The TCR sequence derives from a middle-aged woman with Graves' hyperthyroidism. The sample was blood. CDR3 DNA: TGCAGTGCTCATCCTACAGGGAGAAACACTGAAGCTTTCTCT. This encodes CSAHPTGRNTEAFS.